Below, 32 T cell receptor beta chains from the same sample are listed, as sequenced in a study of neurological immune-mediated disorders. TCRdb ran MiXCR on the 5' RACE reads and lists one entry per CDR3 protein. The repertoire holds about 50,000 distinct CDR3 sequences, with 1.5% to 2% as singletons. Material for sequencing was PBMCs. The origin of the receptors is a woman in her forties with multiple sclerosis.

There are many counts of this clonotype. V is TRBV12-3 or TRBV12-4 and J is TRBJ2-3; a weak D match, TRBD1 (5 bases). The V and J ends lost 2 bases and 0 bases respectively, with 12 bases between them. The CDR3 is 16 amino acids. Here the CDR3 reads CASSLRQPTSTDTQYF. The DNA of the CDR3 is TGTGCCAGCAGTTTAAGACAGCCCACCAGCACAGATACGCAGTATTTT.

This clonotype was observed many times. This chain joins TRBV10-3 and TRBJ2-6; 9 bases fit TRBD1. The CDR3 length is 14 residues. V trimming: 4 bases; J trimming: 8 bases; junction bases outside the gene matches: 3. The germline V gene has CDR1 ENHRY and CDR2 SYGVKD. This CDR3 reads CAISGTGATNVLTF. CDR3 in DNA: TGTGCCATCAGTGGGACAGGGGCGACCAACGTCCTGACTTTC.

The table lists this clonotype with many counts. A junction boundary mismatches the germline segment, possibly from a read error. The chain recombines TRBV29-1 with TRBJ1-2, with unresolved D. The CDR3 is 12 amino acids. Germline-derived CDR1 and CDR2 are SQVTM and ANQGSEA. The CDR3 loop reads CSAEEVGYGYTF. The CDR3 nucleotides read TGCAGCGCTGAAGAGGTGGGCTATGGCTACACCTTC.

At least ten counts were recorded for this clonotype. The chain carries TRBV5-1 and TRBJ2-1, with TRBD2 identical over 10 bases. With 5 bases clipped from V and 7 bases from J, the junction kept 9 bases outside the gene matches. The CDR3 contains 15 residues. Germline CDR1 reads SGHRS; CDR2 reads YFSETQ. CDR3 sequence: CASSTSGAVGNEQFF. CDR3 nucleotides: TGCGCCAGCAGTACTAGCGGGGCAGTCGGAAATGAGCAGTTCTTC.

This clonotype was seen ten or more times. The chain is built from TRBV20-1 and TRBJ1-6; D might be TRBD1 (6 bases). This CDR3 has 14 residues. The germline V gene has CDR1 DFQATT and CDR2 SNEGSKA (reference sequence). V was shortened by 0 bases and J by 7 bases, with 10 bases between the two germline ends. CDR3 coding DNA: TGCAGTGCTAGAGAGTGGGACACAAATTCACCCCTCCACTTT. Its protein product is CSAREWDTNSPLHF.

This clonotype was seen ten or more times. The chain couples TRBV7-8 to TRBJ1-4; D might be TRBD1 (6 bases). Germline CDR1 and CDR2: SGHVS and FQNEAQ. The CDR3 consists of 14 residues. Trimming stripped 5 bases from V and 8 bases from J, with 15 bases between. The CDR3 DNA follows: TGTGCCAGCAGCCGGGGGGGGGCAGACGAAAAACTGTTTTTT. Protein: CASSRGGADEKLFF.

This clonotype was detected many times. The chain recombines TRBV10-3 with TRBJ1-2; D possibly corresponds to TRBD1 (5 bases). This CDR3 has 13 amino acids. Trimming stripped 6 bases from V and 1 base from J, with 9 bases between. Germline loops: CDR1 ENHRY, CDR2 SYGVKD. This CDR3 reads CAISLDSNYGYTF. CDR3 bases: TGTGCCATCAGCCTTGACAGTAACTATGGCTACACCTTC.

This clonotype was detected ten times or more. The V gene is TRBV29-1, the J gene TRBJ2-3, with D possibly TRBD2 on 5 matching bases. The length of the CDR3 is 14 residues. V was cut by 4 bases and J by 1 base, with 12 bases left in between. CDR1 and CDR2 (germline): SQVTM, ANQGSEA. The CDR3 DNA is TGCAGCGTTGGTTCGGGGTCTGGCACAGATACGCAGTATTTT. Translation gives CSVGSGSGTDTQYF.

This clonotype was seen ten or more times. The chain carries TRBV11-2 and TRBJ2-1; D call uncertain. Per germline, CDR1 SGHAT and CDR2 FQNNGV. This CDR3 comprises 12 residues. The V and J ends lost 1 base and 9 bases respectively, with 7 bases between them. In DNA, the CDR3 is TGTGCCAGCAGCTTAGCATGGCTTGAGCAGTTCTTC. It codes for CASSLAWLEQFF.

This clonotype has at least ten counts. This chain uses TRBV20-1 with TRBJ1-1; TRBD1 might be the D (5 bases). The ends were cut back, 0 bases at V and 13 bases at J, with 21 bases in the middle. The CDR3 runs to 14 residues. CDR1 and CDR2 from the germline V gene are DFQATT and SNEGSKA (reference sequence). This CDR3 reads CSARDPSGQLVDFF. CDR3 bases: TGCAGTGCTAGAGATCCATCAGGGCAGCTAGTTGATTTCTTT.

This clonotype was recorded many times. CDR3: CASSLAGSSYNEQFF. The CDR3 DNA is TGTGCCAGCAGCCTTGCGGGGAGCTCCTACAATGAGCAGTTCTTC. The rearrangement uses TRBV11-2 and TRBJ2-1, with D possibly matching TRBD2 (6 bases). Between the trimmed V and J ends, which lost 5 bases and 0 bases, there was a span of 11 bases. This CDR3 spans 15 amino acids. CDR1 SGHAT and CDR2 FQNNGV come from the germline V gene.

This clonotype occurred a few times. The CDR3 sequence is CASSLATGARGTEAFF. For the CDR3, the DNA is TGCGCCAGCAGCTTGGCGACAGGGGCTAGGGGCACTGAAGCTTTCTTT. This chain connects TRBV5-1 to TRBJ1-1; 8 bases match TRBD1. The CDR3 length is 16 residues. CDR1 is SGHRS, CDR2 YFSETQ, per germline. Unmatched junction bases numbered 8, after V lost 0 bases and J lost 4 bases.

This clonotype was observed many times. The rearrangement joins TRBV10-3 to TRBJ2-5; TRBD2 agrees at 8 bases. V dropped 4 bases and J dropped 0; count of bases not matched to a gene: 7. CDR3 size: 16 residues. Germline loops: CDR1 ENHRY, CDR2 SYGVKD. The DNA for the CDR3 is TGTGCCATCAGTGGGGATAGCGGGGAGTACCAAGAGACCCAGTACTTC. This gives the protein CAISGDSGEYQETQYF.

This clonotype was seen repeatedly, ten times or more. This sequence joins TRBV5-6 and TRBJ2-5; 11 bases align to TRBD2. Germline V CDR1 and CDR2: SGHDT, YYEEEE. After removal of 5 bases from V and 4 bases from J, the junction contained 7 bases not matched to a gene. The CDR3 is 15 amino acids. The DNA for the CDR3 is TGTGCCAGCAGTTTAGGACTAGCGGGCTCAGAGACCCAGTACTTC. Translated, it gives CASSLGLAGSETQYF.

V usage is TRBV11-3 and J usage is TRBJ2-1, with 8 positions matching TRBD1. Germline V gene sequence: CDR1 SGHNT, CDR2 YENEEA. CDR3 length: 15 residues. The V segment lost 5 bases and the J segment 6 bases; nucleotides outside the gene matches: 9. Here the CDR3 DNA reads TGTGCCAGCAGCCAATCGGACAGGGCGTCCAATGAGCAGTTCTTC. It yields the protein CASSQSDRASNEQFF.

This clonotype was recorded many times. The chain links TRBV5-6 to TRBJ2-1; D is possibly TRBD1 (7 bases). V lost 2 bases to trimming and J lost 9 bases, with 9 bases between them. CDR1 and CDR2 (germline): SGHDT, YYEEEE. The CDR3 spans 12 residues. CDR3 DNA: TGTGCCAGCAGCTTCCAGGGGGGTGAGCAGTTCTTC. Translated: CASSFQGGEQFF.

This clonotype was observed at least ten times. CDR3 in amino acids: CASSQEPGHIYNEQFF. The CDR3 DNA follows: TGTGCCAGCAGCCAAGAACCGGGGCATATATACAATGAGCAGTTCTTC. This rearrangement joins TRBV3-1 to TRBJ2-1, with D possibly being TRBD1 or TRBD2 (5 bases each). Trimming removed 0 bases from V and 4 bases from J, with 13 bases in between. This CDR3 is 16 amino acids long. The germline V gene has CDR1 LGHDT and CDR2 YNNKEL (reference sequence).

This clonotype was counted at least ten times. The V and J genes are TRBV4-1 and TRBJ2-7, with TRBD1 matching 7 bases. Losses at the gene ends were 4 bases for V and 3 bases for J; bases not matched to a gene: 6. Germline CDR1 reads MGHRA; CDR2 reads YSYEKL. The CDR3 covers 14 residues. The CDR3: CASSPGYRGYEQYF. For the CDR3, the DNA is TGCGCCAGCAGCCCCGGGTACAGGGGCTACGAGCAGTACTTC.

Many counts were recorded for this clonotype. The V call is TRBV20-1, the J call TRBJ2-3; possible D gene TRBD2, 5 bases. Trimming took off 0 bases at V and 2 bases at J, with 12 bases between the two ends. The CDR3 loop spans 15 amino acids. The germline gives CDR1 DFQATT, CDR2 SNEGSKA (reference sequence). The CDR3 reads CSARDRAELTDTQYF. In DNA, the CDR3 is TGCAGTGCTAGAGATCGAGCGGAGCTCACAGATACGCAGTATTTT.

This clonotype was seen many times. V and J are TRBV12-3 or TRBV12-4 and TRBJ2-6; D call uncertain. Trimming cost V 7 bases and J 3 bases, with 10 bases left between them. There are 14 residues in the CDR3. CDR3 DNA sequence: TGTGCCAGCACCTGGAGTCGTGGGGCCAACGTCCTGACTTTC. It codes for CASTWSRGANVLTF.

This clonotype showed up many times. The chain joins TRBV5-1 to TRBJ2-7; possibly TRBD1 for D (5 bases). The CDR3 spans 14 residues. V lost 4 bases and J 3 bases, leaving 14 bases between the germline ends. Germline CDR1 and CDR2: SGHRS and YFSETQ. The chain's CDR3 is CASSLGVQLYEQYF. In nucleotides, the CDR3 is TGCGCCAGCAGCCTAGGGGTTCAACTCTACGAGCAGTACTTC.

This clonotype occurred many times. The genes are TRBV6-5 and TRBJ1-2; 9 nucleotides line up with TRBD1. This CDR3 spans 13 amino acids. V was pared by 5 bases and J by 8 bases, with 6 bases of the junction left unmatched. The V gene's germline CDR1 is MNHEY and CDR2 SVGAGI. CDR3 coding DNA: TGTGCCAGCAGTCACAGGGGGCCAGGAGGCTACACCTTC. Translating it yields CASSHRGPGGYTF.

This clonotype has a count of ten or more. The CDR3 protein is CASSPRLAATDTQYF. The CDR3 nucleotides read TGTGCCAGCAGTCCCCGACTAGCGGCCACAGATACGCAGTATTTT. This chain links TRBV12-3 or TRBV12-4 with TRBJ2-3; 9 nucleotides agree with TRBD2. This CDR3 is 15 amino acids long. The trim removed 5 bases at V and 2 bases at J, leaving 5 bases unmatched.

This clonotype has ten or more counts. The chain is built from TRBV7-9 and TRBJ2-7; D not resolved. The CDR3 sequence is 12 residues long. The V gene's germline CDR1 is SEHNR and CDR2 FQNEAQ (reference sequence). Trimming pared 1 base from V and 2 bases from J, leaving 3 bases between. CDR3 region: CASSLGTYEQYF. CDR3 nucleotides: TGTGCCAGCAGCTTAGGGACCTACGAGCAGTACTTC.

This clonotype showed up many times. Here the CDR3 DNA reads TGCGCCAGCAGCTTGGCCGGGGACCACTCAAATCGGCAGTACTTC. It translates to CASSLAGDHSNRQYF. The chain is built from TRBV5-1 and TRBJ2-7; D might be TRBD1 or TRBD2, each matching 5 bases. Germline V lookup: CDR1 SGHRS, CDR2 YFSETQ. The V end was cut by 0 bases, the J end by 9 bases, with 19 bases between. This CDR3 has 15 amino acids.

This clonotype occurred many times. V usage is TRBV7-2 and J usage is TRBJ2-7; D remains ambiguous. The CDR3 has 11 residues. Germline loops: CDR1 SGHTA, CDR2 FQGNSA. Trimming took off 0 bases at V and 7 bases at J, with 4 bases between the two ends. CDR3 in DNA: TGTGCCAGCAGCTTAGCGGGGGAGCAGTACTTC. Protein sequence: CASSLAGEQYF.

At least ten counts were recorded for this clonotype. In nucleotides, the CDR3 is TGCGCCAGCAGCTTGAACAGGGACTATGGCTACACCTTC. Translated, it gives CASSLNRDYGYTF. This rearrangement joins TRBV5-1 to TRBJ1-2; possible D gene TRBD1, 6 bases. The CDR3 is 13 residues long. Trimming cost V 1 base and J 3 bases, with 7 bases left between them. The germline gives CDR1 SGHRS, CDR2 YFSETQ.

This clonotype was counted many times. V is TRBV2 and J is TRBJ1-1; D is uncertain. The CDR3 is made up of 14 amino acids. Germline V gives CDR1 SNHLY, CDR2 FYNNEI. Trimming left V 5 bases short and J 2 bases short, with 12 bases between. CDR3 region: CASSYRTDNTEAFF. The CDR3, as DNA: TGTGCCAGCAGTTACCGGACGGACAACACTGAAGCTTTCTTT.

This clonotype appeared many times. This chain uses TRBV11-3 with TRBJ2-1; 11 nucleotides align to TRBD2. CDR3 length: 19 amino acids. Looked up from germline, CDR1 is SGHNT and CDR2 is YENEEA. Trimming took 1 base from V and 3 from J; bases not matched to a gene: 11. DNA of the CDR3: TGTGCCAGCAGCTTAGGGATTGGGACTAGCGGACTTAGCTACAATGAGCAGTTCTTC. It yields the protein CASSLGIGTSGLSYNEQFF.

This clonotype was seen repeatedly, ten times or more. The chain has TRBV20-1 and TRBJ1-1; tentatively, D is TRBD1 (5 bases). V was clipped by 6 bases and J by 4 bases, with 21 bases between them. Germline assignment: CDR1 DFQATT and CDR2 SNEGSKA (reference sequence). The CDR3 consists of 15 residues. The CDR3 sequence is CSAKGDLWEGTEAFF. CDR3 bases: TGCAGTGCCAAAGGGGACCTCTGGGAGGGCACTGAAGCTTTCTTT.

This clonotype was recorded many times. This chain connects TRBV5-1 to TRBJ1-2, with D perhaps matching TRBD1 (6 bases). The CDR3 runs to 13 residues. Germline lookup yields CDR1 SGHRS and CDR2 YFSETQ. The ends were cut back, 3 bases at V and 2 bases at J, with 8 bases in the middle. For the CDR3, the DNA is TGCGCCAGCAGCTCCACAGGGAACTATGGCTACACCTTC. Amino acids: CASSSTGNYGYTF.

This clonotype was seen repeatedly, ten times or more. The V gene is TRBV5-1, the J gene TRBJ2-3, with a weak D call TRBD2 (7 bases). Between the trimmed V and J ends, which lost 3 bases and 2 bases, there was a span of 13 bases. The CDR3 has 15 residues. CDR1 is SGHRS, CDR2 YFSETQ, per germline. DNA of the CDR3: TGCGCCAGCAGCTCCAGGGGACTATTCACAGATACGCAGTATTTT. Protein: CASSSRGLFTDTQYF.